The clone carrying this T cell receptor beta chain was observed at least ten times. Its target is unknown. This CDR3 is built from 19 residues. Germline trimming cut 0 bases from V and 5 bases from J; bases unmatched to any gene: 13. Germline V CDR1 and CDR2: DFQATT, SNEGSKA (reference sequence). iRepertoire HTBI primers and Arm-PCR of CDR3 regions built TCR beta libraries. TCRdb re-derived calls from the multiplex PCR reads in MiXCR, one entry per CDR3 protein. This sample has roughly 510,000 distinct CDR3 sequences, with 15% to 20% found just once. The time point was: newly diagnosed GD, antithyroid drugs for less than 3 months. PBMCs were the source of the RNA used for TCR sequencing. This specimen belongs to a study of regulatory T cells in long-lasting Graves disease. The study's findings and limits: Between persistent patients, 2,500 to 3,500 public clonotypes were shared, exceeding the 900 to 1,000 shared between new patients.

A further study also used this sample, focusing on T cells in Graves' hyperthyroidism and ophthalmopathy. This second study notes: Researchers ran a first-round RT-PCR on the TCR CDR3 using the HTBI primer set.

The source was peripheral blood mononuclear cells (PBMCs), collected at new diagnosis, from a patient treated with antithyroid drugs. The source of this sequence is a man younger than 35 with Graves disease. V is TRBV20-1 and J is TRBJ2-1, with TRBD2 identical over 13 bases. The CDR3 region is CSAREMGLAGPLPDNEQFF. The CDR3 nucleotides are TGCAGTGCTAGAGAGATGGGACTAGCGGGACCACTACCTGACAATGAGCAGTTCTTC.